This entry lists 30 T cell receptor beta chains sequenced from one sample in a study of vaccination and CD4 T cells after COVID-19. Treatment in this sample: 10-day PBMC culture with coronavirus spike peptide pools or control peptides (ViraFEST assay). For these TCRs, the target antigens are not known. Scientists ran DNA taken from cultured CD4+ T cells through the Oncomine TCR Beta short-read assay for sequencing. TCRdb analysed the PCR reads with MiXCR anew, one entry per CDR3 protein. The sample lists roughly 5,000 distinct CDR3 sequences; approximately 44% were seen once. The sequencing sample was made of CD4+ T cells from blood, cultured in vitro. These receptors were obtained from a human donor who had recovered from COVID-19.

The chain uses TRBV7-6 and TRBJ1-5; D remains ambiguous. With 4 bases removed from V and 6 bases from J, the gap between germline ends came to 19 bases. The CDR3 extends over 16 amino acids. CDR1 and CDR2 from the germline V gene are SGHVS and FNYEAQ. The CDR3 DNA reads TGTGCCAGCAGCTCCACACCACCCTCGGGTGGTCAGCCCCAGCATTTT. The encoded protein is CASSSTPPSGGQPQHF. Full variable domain (remainder filled in from reference TRBV7-6 and TRBJ1-5): GAGVSQSPRYKVTKRGQDVALRCDPISGHVSLYWYRQALGQGPEFLTYFNYEAQQDKSGLPNDRFSAERPEGSISTLTIQRTEQRDSAMYRCASSSTPPSGGQPQHFGDGTRLSIL.

The CDR3 nucleotides read TGCAGTGCTAGAGATGATGGACGGATCTCCTACGAGCAGTACTTC. The encoded protein is CSARDDGRISYEQYF. This chain links TRBV20-1 with TRBJ2-7; D is uncertain. Germline V CDR1 and CDR2: DFQATT, SNEGSKA (reference sequence). The CDR3 sequence is 15 residues long. V gave up 0 bases and J gave up 0 bases, with 12 bases separating them.

By share, this clonotype counts as medium-sized. The V gene is TRBV20-1, the J gene TRBJ1-2; tentatively, D is TRBD1 (5 bases). Per germline, CDR1 DFQATT and CDR2 SNEGSKA (reference sequence). Trimming cost V 3 bases and J 4 bases, with 15 bases left between them. This CDR3 region has 14 residues. Written as DNA, the CDR3 is TGCAGTGCTAGCGGGGACGCCGCTATCTATGGCTACACCTTC. It specifies CSASGDAAIYGYTF.

This clonotype was found a few times. The rearrangement links TRBV28 to TRBJ1-2; D is ambiguous. Trimming took 4 bases from V and 4 from J, leaving 10 bases between them. There are 13 residues in the CDR3. Per the germline V gene, CDR1 is MDHEN and CDR2 is SYDVKM. The CDR3 loop reads CASSSAVPYGYTF. The CDR3 nucleotides are TGTGCCAGCAGTTCCGCGGTCCCCTATGGCTACACCTTC.

For the CDR3, the DNA is TGCAGTGCTACTTCAGGGGGCGGCAATCAGCCCCAGCATTTT. Encoded protein: CSATSGGGNQPQHF. This rearrangement joins TRBV20-1 to TRBJ1-5, with TRBD1 matching over 8 bases. Germline assignment: CDR1 DFQATT and CDR2 SNEGSKA (reference sequence). Trimming took 4 bases from V and 2 from J; bases not matched to a gene: 4. This CDR3 region has 14 residues.

The CDR3 DNA is TGCAGTGCCCACCAGCCGGGACGGACTGAAGCTTTCTTT. Translated: CSAHQPGRTEAFF. The rearrangement joins TRBV20-1 to TRBJ1-1; the D gene is possibly TRBD1 (5 bases). The CDR3 length is 13 residues. Per the germline V gene, CDR1 is DFQATT and CDR2 is SNEGSKA (reference sequence). V was trimmed by 6 bases and J by 5 bases, leaving 16 bases between them.

The V call is TRBV7-9, the J call TRBJ1-1, with D maybe TRBD1 (5 bases). The germline CDR1 and CDR2 sequences are SEHNR and FQNEAQ (reference sequence). The length of the CDR3 is 13 residues. Trimming cost V 5 bases and J 1 base, with 8 bases left between them. Here the CDR3 reads CASSLRENTEAFF. The CDR3 region has the DNA TGTGCCAGCAGCCTCAGGGAGAACACTGAAGCTTTCTTT.

This clonotype showed up just a few times. The CDR3 region has the DNA TGTGCCATCACTCTAGGGGAGGGGCCCTATGGCTACACCTTC. Protein sequence: CAITLGEGPYGYTF. The V gene is TRBV10-3, the J gene TRBJ1-2; a possible D gene is TRBD1 (5 bases). CDR3 length: 14 amino acids. In germline, CDR1 is ENHRY, CDR2 SYGVKD. Trimming took 7 bases from V and 4 from J, leaving 16 bases between them.

The V and J genes are TRBV5-1 and TRBJ2-5, with D possibly being TRBD1 (6 bases). The CDR3 totals 14 residues. Trimming stripped 2 bases from V and 5 bases from J, with 13 bases between. The germline V gene encodes CDR1 SGHRS and CDR2 YFSETQ. The CDR3 sequence is CASSLSGVGETQYF. The CDR3 region has the DNA TGCGCCAGCAGCTTATCAGGGGTCGGTGAGACCCAGTACTTC.

This chain uses TRBV7-3 with TRBJ2-5, with TRBD2 matching over 8 bases. With 5 bases clipped from V and 3 bases from J, the junction kept 5 bases outside the gene matches. CDR1 and CDR2 from the germline V gene are SGHTA and FQGTGA. This CDR3 is built from 14 residues. The CDR3: CASSTAGAEETQYF. DNA for the CDR3: TGTGCCAGCAGCACAGCGGGGGCCGAAGAGACCCAGTACTTC.

This clonotype occurred a few times. V usage is TRBV28 and J usage is TRBJ1-2; 11 bases are a match to TRBD1. From germline, CDR1 is MDHEN and CDR2 SYDVKM. There are 14 residues in the CDR3. Trimming cost V 6 bases and J 5 bases; bases outside gene matches: 5. The CDR3 sequence is CASRRGTGGYGYTF. The CDR3 DNA is TGTGCCAGCAGACGCGGGACAGGGGGGTATGGCTACACCTTC.

V and J are TRBV20-1 and TRBJ1-5; no clear D. V was cut by 4 bases and J by 7 bases, with 17 bases left in between. Germline V gene data show CDR1 as DFQATT and CDR2 as SNEGSKA (reference sequence). The CDR3 is 14 amino acids. CDR3 residues: CSAIRPPEVQPQHF. Here the CDR3 DNA reads TGCAGTGCTATCAGGCCTCCGGAGGTGCAGCCCCAGCATTTT.

In its sample, this clonotype was seen a few times. The chain carries TRBV20-1 and TRBJ1-5; D is possibly TRBD1 (6 bases). Trimming left V 3 bases short and J 0 bases short, with 12 bases between. CDR3 length: 15 amino acids. Germline V gene sequence: CDR1 DFQATT, CDR2 SNEGSKA (reference sequence). CDR3 sequence: CSASRRGDSNQPQHF. The CDR3 DNA follows: TGCAGTGCTAGCCGCAGGGGCGATAGCAATCAGCCCCAGCATTTT.

The chain employs TRBV20-1 and TRBJ2-1; D uncertain. The CDR3 length is 14 residues. Germline V gene lookup returns CDR1 DFQATT and CDR2 SNEGSKA (reference sequence). Trimming removed 3 bases from V and 0 bases from J, with 9 bases in between. The DNA for the CDR3 is TGCAGTGCTAGGCATTGGCGCTCCTACAATGAGCAGTTCTTC. This encodes CSARHWRSYNEQFF.

The gene calls are TRBV20-1 and TRBJ2-7; D remains ambiguous. The V end was cut by 0 bases, the J end by 2 bases, with 14 bases between. CDR1 DFQATT and CDR2 SNEGSKA come from the germline V gene (reference sequence). The CDR3 spans 15 residues. In nucleotides, the CDR3 is TGCAGTGCTAGAGATCCCGCTGGAACTCCCTACGAGCAGTACTTC. It codes for CSARDPAGTPYEQYF.

The rearrangement uses TRBV6-1 and TRBJ1-6; maybe TRBD1 (5 bases). The CDR3 sequence is 14 residues long. V dropped 3 bases and J dropped 10 bases, with 13 bases sitting between them. The germline CDR1 and CDR2 sequences are MNHNS and SASEGT. CDR3 coding DNA: TGTGCCAGCAGTGACGTCCAGGGAAACTCACCCCTCCACTTT. The encoded protein is CASSDVQGNSPLHF.

This clonotype was picked up a small number of times. This rearrangement joins TRBV7-2 to TRBJ2-7; no reliable D call. This CDR3 has 12 residues. Germline lookup yields CDR1 SGHTA and CDR2 FQGNSA. Trimming took 4 bases from V and 4 from J, leaving 8 bases between them. The CDR3 region has the DNA TGTGCCAGCAGCTCCACCCTATACGAGCAGTACTTC. It encodes CASSSTLYEQYF.

This clonotype is categorized as medium-sized. This rearrangement joins TRBV15 to TRBJ2-7; tentatively, D is TRBD2 (6 bases). The CDR3 runs 14 residues. Trimming removed 1 base from V and 2 bases from J, with 9 bases in between. From germline, CDR1 is LNHNV and CDR2 YYDKDF (reference sequence). The CDR3 DNA follows: TGTGCCACCAGCAGAGGGGGGACTGCCTACGAGCAGTACTTC. It yields the protein CATSRGGTAYEQYF.

This clonotype was observed a few times. V usage is TRBV6-1 and J usage is TRBJ2-7; D may match TRBD1 or TRBD2 (5 bases each). The CDR3 length is 12 residues. Germline V gives CDR1 MNHNS, CDR2 SASEGT. The V end lost 6 bases, the J end lost 4 bases, and 10 bases lay between the germline ends. CDR3 protein: CASRGPLYEQYF. The CDR3 DNA is TGTGCCAGCAGGGGACCCCTGTACGAGCAGTACTTC.

The V and J genes are TRBV15 and TRBJ1-5; D is unclear. With 1 base removed from V and 5 bases from J, the gap between germline ends came to 9 bases. The length of the CDR3 is 14 residues. Germline V gene data show CDR1 as LNHNV and CDR2 as YYDKDF (reference sequence). As DNA, the CDR3 is TGTGCCACCAGCAGAGTCGGCAGCTATCAGCCCCAGCATTTT. Translated: CATSRVGSYQPQHF.

This CDR3 is CSVEDRGTYEQYF. CDR3 bases: TGCAGCGTTGAAGATCGAGGTACCTACGAGCAGTACTTC. The chain has TRBV29-1 and TRBJ2-7; D ambiguous. Germline V gene data show CDR1 as SQVTM and CDR2 as ANQGSEA. This CDR3 contains 13 residues. V was trimmed by 0 bases and J by 2 bases, leaving 8 bases between them.

This chain links TRBV7-9 with TRBJ2-7; D gene ambiguous. The V gene's germline CDR1 is SEHNR and CDR2 FQNEAQ (reference sequence). With 1 base removed from V and 0 bases from J, the gap between germline ends came to 10 bases. The CDR3 has 15 amino acids. The CDR3 nucleotides read TGTGCCAGCAGCTTAGGCTTGGCGGCCTCCTACGAGCAGTACTTC. This gives the protein CASSLGLAASYEQYF.

The chain links TRBV7-2 to TRBJ2-7, with 9 bases identical to TRBD1. V lost 5 bases, J lost 3 bases, and 8 bases stayed unmatched. The CDR3 totals 15 residues. Per the germline V gene, CDR1 is SGHTA and CDR2 is FQGNSA. The CDR3 spells CASSTRDRAVYEQYF. The CDR3 region has the DNA TGTGCCAGCAGCACCCGGGACAGGGCGGTCTACGAGCAGTACTTC.

This clonotype was observed once. The chain uses TRBV7-9 and TRBJ2-7; 8 bases map to TRBD1. Germline-derived CDR1 and CDR2 are SEHNR and FQNEAQ (reference sequence). The CDR3 has 16 residues. V dropped 4 bases and J dropped 1; count of bases not matched to a gene: 9. The CDR3 sequence is CASSSTGQGASYEQYF. The CDR3 DNA reads TGTGCCAGCAGCTCTACCGGACAGGGAGCGTCCTACGAGCAGTACTTC.

This clonotype was found a few times. The V gene is TRBV7-2, the J gene TRBJ2-7, with TRBD1 matching over 8 bases. CDR1 and CDR2 from the germline V gene are SGHTA and FQGNSA. The CDR3 length is 13 residues. Trimming at V came to 5 bases and at J to 6 bases, leaving 6 bases not matched to a gene. The CDR3 reads CASSQDRGGEQYF. DNA of the CDR3: TGTGCCAGCAGCCAAGACAGGGGAGGCGAGCAGTACTTC.

The chain has TRBV6-5 and TRBJ1-5, with D possibly TRBD1 on 5 matching bases. The length of the CDR3 is 13 residues. The ends were cut back, 0 bases at V and 9 bases at J, with 9 bases in the middle. In germline, CDR1 is MNHEY, CDR2 SVGAGI. The CDR3 reads CASSYSSGTPQHF. The DNA of the CDR3 is TGTGCCAGCAGTTACTCATCAGGGACGCCCCAGCATTTT.

V and J are TRBV7-9 and TRBJ1-2, with 7 bases identical to TRBD1. The junction had 0 bases not matched to a gene; V was cut back by 1 base and J by 4 bases. The germline gives CDR1 SEHNR, CDR2 FQNEAQ (reference sequence). The CDR3 is made up of 13 amino acids. For the CDR3, the DNA is TGTGCCAGCAGCTTAGAGGGGGCCTATGGCTACACCTTC. This encodes CASSLEGAYGYTF.

The genes are TRBV6-1 and TRBJ1-2; D perhaps matches TRBD1 (5 bases). CDR3 size: 13 residues. Between the trimmed V and J ends, which lost 4 bases and 1 base, there was a span of 7 bases. Germline V gene data show CDR1 as MNHNS and CDR2 as SASEGT. The CDR3: CASSGQLNYGYTF. In nucleotides, the CDR3 is TGTGCCAGCAGTGGACAGCTTAACTATGGCTACACCTTC.

The chain links TRBV20-1 to TRBJ1-2; D remains ambiguous. Germline CDR1 is DFQATT and CDR2 is SNEGSKA (reference sequence). V lost 0 bases and J 4 bases, leaving 15 bases between the germline ends. This CDR3 has 15 amino acids. The CDR3 sequence is CSARDLEGLRYGYTF. The CDR3 DNA follows: TGCAGTGCTAGAGATCTAGAGGGTCTACGCTATGGCTACACCTTC.

CDR3 nucleotide sequence: TGTGCCAGCAGCTTAGGAGTAGGGAAGACCCAGTACTTC. It codes for CASSLGVGKTQYF. The J gene is TRBJ2-5, the V gene TRBV7-9; D unresolved. CDR3 size: 13 residues. The germline gives CDR1 SEHNR, CDR2 FQNEAQ (reference sequence). The V and J ends lost 1 base and 6 bases respectively, with 9 bases between them.